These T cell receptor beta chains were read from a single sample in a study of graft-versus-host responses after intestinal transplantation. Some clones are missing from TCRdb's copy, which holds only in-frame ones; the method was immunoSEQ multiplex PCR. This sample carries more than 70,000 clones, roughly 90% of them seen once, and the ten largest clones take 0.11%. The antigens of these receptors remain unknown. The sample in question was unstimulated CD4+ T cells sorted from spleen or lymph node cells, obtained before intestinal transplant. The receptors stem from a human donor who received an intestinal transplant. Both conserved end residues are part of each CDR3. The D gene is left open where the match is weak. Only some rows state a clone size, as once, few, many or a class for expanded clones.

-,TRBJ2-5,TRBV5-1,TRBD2,TGCGCCAGCAGACCCACTAGCGGGGACCTTCTGACCCAGTACTTC,CASRPTSGDLLTQYF
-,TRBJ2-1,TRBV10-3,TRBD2,TGTGCCATGGGGGCGGGGGGCCAAACCCGACACAATGAGCAGTTCTTC,CAMGAGGQTRHNEQFF
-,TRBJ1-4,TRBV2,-,TGTGCCAGCAAACGGGACACCCCGGGGGGTGAAAAACTGTTTTTT,CASKRDTPGGEKLFF
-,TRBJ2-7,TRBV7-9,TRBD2,TGTGCCAGCAGCCGTCCCGGGACTAGCGGGGGGGCTGGCGAGCAGTACTTC,CASSRPGTSGGAGEQYF
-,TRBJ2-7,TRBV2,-,TGTGCCAGCAGGGCCAACACCTACGAGCAGTACTTC,CASRANTYEQYF
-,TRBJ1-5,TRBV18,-,TGTGCCAGCTCACGGAACAGGGTTAGCAATCAGCCCCAGCATTTT,CASSRNRVSNQPQHF
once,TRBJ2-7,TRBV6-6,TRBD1,TGTGCCAGCCGACAGGGGGCTGGGTACGAGCAGTACTTC,CASRQGAGYEQYF
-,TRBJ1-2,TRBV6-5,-,TGTGCCAGCAGCAACAGCAACTATGGCTACACCTTC,CASSNSNYGYTF
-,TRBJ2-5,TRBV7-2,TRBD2,TGTGCCAGCAGGCCAGCGGGGGGGCCGGCGGGGACCCAGTACTTC,CASRPAGGPAGTQYF
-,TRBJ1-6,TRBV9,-,TGTGCCAGCAGCGCCGGACATTCACCGCATAATTCACCCCTCCACTTT,CASSAGHSPHNSPLHF
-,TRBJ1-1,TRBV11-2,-,TGTGCCAGCAGCTCGGAGGGCAGAGCTTTCTTT,CASSSEGRAFF
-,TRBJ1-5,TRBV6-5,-,TGTGCCAGCAGTTATGACGTTCGGGGGGGGTGGCCCCAGCATTTT,CASSYDVRGGWPQHF
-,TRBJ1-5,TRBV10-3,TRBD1,TGTGCCATCAGCCCAGGACAGGGATTTCAGCCCCAGCATTTT,CAISPGQGFQPQHF
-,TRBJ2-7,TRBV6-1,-,TGTGCCAGCAGGGGGAACGGCGGGTACGAGCAGTACTTC,CASRGNGGYEQYF
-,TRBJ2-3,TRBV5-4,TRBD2,TGTGCCAGCAGCCCACCGGGACTAGCGGGGGGGGAGGGTACGCAGTATTTT,CASSPPGLAGGEGTQYF
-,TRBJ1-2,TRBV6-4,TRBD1,TGTGCCAGCAGAGCCGGGACAGGGAACTATGGCTACACCTTC,CASRAGTGNYGYTF